What follows are 16 T cell receptor beta chains derived from one specimen sequenced in a study of blood T cell repertoires in COVID-19. The protocol was immunoSEQ multiplex PCR, while the TCRdb copy is restricted to in-frame clones and leaves out a portion. The sample contains more than 200,000 clones, approximately 90% of which appear only once. The material sequenced was PBMCs or T cells enriched from blood (not recorded which). Source of these receptors: a man in his forties or fifties who had recovered from COVID-19.

In its sample, this clone was seen a few times. The chain is built from TRBV15 and TRBJ2-1, with TRBD2 as a possible D gene (5 bases). The CDR3 is made up of 13 amino acids. The V end was cut by 4 bases, the J end by 2 bases, with 6 bases between. Per germline, CDR1 LNHNV and CDR2 YYDKDF (reference sequence). The CDR3 DNA is TGTGCCACCAGCATCGGGGCCTACAATGAGCAGTTCTTC. Protein product: CATSIGAYNEQFF.

The J gene is TRBJ2-1, the V gene TRBV9; D is possibly TRBD1 (6 bases). V lost 3 bases, J lost 2 bases, and 9 bases lay in between. Germline V gene sequence: CDR1 SGDLS, CDR2 YYNGEE. CDR3 size: 14 residues. CDR3 nucleotides: TGTGCCAGCAGCGCCGGACAGCCCTACAATGAGCAGTTCTTC. This translates into CASSAGQPYNEQFF.

The rearrangement links TRBV5-1 to TRBJ2-7, with a possible D match to TRBD2 (7 bases). The CDR3 extends over 14 amino acids. Germline CDR1 is SGHRS and CDR2 is YFSETQ. Trimming removed 0 bases at V and 5 bases at J, with 12 bases between. CDR3 in amino acids: CASSLGGGVNEQYF. The CDR3, as DNA: TGCGCCAGCAGCTTGGGAGGGGGGGTAAACGAGCAGTACTTC. Supplemented by reference TRBV5-1 and TRBJ2-7, the full variable domain reads KAGVTQTPRYLIKTRGQQVTLSCSPISGHRSVSWYQQTPGQGLQFLFEYFSETQRNKGNFPGRFSGRQFSNSRSEMNVSTLELGDSALYLCASSLGGGVNEQYFGPGTRLTVT.

The chain joins TRBV9 to TRBJ2-3; TRBD2 is a possible D gene (6 bases). Between the trimmed V and J ends, which lost 3 bases and 4 bases, there was a span of 9 bases. This CDR3 has 13 amino acids. CDR1 is SGDLS, CDR2 YYNGEE, per germline. The CDR3 DNA reads TGTGCCAGCAGCGGGAGGGCGGCAGATACGCAGTATTTT. Encoded protein: CASSGRAADTQYF.

The chain links TRBV19 to TRBJ1-2, with D possibly TRBD1 on 5 matching bases. The V end lost 8 bases, the J end lost 2 bases, and 9 bases lay between the germline ends. Per the germline V gene, CDR1 is LNHDA and CDR2 is SQIVND (reference sequence). The length of the CDR3 is 12 residues. The CDR3 here is CASRQPNYGYTF. CDR3 nucleotide sequence: TGTGCCAGTCGACAGCCCAACTATGGCTACACCTTC.

The rearrangement links TRBV7-2 to TRBJ2-1; 7 nucleotides line up with TRBD2. V lost 2 bases to trimming and J lost 2 bases; unmatched junction nucleotides: 3. The CDR3 is 15 amino acids. CDR1 SGHTA and CDR2 FQGNSA come from the germline V gene. The CDR3 coding sequence is TGTGCCAGCAGCTTAAGCGGGGCCACCTACAATGAGCAGTTCTTC. Its protein is CASSLSGATYNEQFF.

This clone was seen many times. V gene TRBV18 combines with J gene TRBJ2-3, with 8 positions matching TRBD2. V lost 4 bases to trimming and J lost 4 bases; unmatched junction nucleotides: 7. The CDR3 runs 15 residues. Germline loops: CDR1 KGHSH, CDR2 LQKENI. In nucleotides, the CDR3 is TGTGCCAGCTCACTTTCGGGAGGGCCGCCAGATACGCAGTATTTT. Translated, it gives CASSLSGGPPDTQYF.

The rearrangement links TRBV28 to TRBJ2-7; 10 positions match TRBD1. Germline V CDR1 and CDR2: MDHEN, SYDVKM. The CDR3 runs 16 residues. V was clipped by 4 bases and J by 4 bases; unmatched bases: 10. CDR3: CASSYIVGQGTYEQYF. The CDR3 DNA reads as TGTGCCAGCAGTTATATAGTGGGACAGGGGACTTACGAGCAGTACTTC.

This rearrangement joins TRBV11-3 to TRBJ1-5; D possibly corresponds to TRBD1 (6 bases). Germline V gene sequence: CDR1 SGHNT, CDR2 YENEEA. This CDR3 is 15 amino acids long. V gave up 5 bases and J gave up 2 bases, with 13 bases separating them. The CDR3 here is CASSTGKLGNQPQHF. Written as DNA, the CDR3 is TGTGCCAGCAGCACAGGGAAATTGGGCAATCAGCCCCAGCATTTT.

V gene TRBV9 combines with J gene TRBJ1-2, with TRBD1 as a possible D gene (6 bases). CDR1 and CDR2 (germline): SGDLS, YYNGEE. V was cut by 0 bases and J by 8 bases, with 8 bases left in between. The CDR3 sequence is 12 residues long. The DNA of the CDR3 is TGTGCCAGCAGCGTAGGTGGGGGCGGCTACACCTTC. Its protein product is CASSVGGGGYTF.

The chain is built from TRBV5-6 and TRBJ2-7, with D maybe TRBD1 (5 bases). The V and J ends lost 2 bases and 6 bases respectively, with 6 bases between them. The length of the CDR3 is 11 residues. CDR1 and CDR2 from the germline V gene are SGHDT and YYEEEE. The DNA for the CDR3 is TGTGCCAGCAGCTTAACAGGCGAGCAGTACTTC. It encodes CASSLTGEQYF.

This clone has more than one count but fewer than ten. The rearrangement joins TRBV18 to TRBJ1-2; TRBD1 aligns across 9 bases. The length of the CDR3 is 14 residues. With 5 bases clipped from V and 6 bases from J, the junction kept 7 bases outside the gene matches. Germline V gene lookup returns CDR1 KGHSH and CDR2 LQKENI. CDR3 amino acids: CASSTGTGQDGYTF. The CDR3 DNA follows: TGTGCCAGCTCAACCGGGACAGGGCAGGATGGCTACACCTTC. Combining the CDR3 with reference TRBV18 and TRBJ1-2 gives the whole variable domain NAGVMQNPRHLVRRRGQEARLRCSPMKGHSHVYWYRQLPEEGLKFMVYLQKENIIDESGMPKERFSAEFPKEGPSILRIQQVVRGDSAAYFCASSTGTGQDGYTFGSGTRLTVV.

The gene calls are TRBV6-2 or TRBV6-3 and TRBJ1-1; D is uncertain. This CDR3 is 14 amino acids long. Germline CDR1 reads MNHEY; CDR2 reads SVGEGT. V lost 5 bases and J 1 base, leaving 11 bases between the germline ends. The CDR3 loop reads CASSGPTKNTEAFF. The DNA of the CDR3 is TGTGCCAGCAGTGGGCCGACGAAGAACACTGAAGCTTTCTTT.

This chain links TRBV7-2 with TRBJ2-3, with D possibly matching TRBD1 (5 bases). In germline, CDR1 is SGHTA, CDR2 FQGNSA. Deletions cut 2 bases from V and 5 bases from J, with 14 bases between. The CDR3 spans 15 residues. CDR3: CASSLPGQRGDTQYF. CDR3 DNA sequence: TGTGCCAGCAGCTTACCAGGGCAGAGAGGAGATACGCAGTATTTT.

The J gene is TRBJ1-2, the V gene TRBV19, with TRBD1 matching over 8 bases. Germline V gene sequence: CDR1 LNHDA, CDR2 SQIVND (reference sequence). V lost 4 bases and J lost 4; bases outside the gene matches: 11. The CDR3 length is 16 residues. CDR3 sequence reads: CASSKDPQGAGYGYTF. The CDR3 DNA reads as TGTGCCAGTAGTAAAGACCCCCAGGGGGCGGGCTATGGCTACACCTTC.

V and J are TRBV3-1 (or the pseudogene TRBV3-2) and TRBJ2-7, with 7 bases aligning to TRBD2. Trimming cost V 2 bases and J 5 bases; bases outside gene matches: 9. From germline, CDR1 is LGHDT and CDR2 YNNKEL (reference sequence). CDR3 length equals 15 residues. The CDR3 reads CASSQSVGGIHEQYF. For the CDR3, the DNA is TGTGCCAGCAGCCAATCCGTGGGGGGGATACACGAGCAGTACTTC.